Sequencing of this TCR beta chain was carried out in a study of radiotherapy plus CTLA-4 blockade in lung cancer. Overall study results and limits: Following radiotherapy plus ipilimumab, tumor-derived TCR clones expanded in the blood.

The count of this clone is one. Its antigen remains unidentified. Some clones are missing from TCRdb's copy, which holds only in-frame ones; the method was immunoSEQ multiplex PCR. The data contain 50,000 to 70,000 clones, about 80% of them seen just once; the ten biggest clones take up less than 7.5%. CDR1 ENHRY and CDR2 SYGVKD come from the germline V gene. V gave up 7 bases and J gave up 1 base; unmatched junction bases: 3. The CDR3 consists of 14 residues. The clonotype was recovered from a human donor with non-small cell lung cancer whose response to radiotherapy plus ipilimumab could not be evaluated. The rearrangement uses TRBV10-3 and TRBJ2-5, with 10 bases aligning to TRBD2. The material was peripheral blood, obtained from a patient treated with radiotherapy plus ipilimumab. The CDR3 loop reads CAITPSGSQETQYF. CDR3 nucleotides: TGTGCCATCACCCCTAGCGGGAGCCAAGAGACCCAGTACTTC.